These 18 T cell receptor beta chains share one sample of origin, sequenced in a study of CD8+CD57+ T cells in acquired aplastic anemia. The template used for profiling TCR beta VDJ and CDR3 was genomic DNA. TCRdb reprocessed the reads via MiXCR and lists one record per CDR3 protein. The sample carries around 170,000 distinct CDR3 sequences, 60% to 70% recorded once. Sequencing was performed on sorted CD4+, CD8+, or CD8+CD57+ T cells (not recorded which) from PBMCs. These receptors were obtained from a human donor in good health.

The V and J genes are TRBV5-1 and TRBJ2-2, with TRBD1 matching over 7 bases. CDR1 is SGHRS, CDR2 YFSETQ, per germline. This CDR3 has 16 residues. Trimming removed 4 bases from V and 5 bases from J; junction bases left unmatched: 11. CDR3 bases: TGCGCCAGCAGCCCAGGTCCGGGACAGTCAACCGGGGAGCTGTTTTTT. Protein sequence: CASSPGPGQSTGELFF.

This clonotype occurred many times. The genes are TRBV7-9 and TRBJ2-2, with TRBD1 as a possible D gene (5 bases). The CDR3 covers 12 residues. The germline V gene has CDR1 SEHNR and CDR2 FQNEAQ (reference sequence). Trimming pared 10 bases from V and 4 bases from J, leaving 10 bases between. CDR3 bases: TGTGCCAACCGACAGATCACCGGGGAGCTGTTTTTT. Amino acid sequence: CANRQITGELFF.

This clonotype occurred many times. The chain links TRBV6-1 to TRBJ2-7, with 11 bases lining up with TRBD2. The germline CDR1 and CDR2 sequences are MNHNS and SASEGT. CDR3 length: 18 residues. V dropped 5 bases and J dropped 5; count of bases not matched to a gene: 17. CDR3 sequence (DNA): TGTGCCAGCAGTACACCGGGACTAGCGGTCTCCCTTCGGGACGAGCAGTACTTC. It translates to CASSTPGLAVSLRDEQYF.

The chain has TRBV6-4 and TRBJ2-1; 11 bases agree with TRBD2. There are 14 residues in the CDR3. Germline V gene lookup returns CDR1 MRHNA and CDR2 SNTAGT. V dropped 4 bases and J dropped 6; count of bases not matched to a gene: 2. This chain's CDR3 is CASSGTSGFNEQFF. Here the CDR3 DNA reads TGTGCCAGCAGTGGGACTAGCGGGTTCAATGAGCAGTTCTTC.

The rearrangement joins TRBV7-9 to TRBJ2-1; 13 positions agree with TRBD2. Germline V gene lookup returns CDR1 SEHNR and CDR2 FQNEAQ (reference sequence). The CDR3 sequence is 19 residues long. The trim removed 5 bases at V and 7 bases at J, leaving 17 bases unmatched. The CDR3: CASSAGLAGDRVDLNEQFF. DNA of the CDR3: TGTGCCAGCAGCGCCGGACTAGCGGGAGATAGAGTGGACTTAAATGAGCAGTTCTTC.

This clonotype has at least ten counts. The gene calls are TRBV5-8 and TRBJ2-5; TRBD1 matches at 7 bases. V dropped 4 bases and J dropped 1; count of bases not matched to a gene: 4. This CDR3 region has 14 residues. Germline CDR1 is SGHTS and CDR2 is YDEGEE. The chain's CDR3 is CASSRGQLQETQYF. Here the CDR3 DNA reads TGTGCCAGCAGCAGGGGACAGCTCCAAGAGACCCAGTACTTC.

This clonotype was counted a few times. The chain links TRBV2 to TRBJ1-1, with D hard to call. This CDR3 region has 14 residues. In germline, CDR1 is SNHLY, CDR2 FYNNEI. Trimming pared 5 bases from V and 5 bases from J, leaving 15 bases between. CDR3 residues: CASSLLGFETEAFF. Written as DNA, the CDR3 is TGTGCCAGCAGTCTACTGGGGTTTGAAACTGAAGCTTTCTTT.

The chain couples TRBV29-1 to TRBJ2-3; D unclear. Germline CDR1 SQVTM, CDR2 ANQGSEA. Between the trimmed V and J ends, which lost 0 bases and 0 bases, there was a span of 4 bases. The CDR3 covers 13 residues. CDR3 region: CSVEETSTDTQYF. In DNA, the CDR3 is TGCAGCGTTGAAGAAACCAGCACAGATACGCAGTATTTT.

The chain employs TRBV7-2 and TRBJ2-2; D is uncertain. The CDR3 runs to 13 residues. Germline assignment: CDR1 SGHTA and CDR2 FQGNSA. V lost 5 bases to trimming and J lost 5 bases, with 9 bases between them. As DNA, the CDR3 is TGTGCCAGCAGCCTCCGGTATACCGGGGAGCTGTTTTTT. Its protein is CASSLRYTGELFF.

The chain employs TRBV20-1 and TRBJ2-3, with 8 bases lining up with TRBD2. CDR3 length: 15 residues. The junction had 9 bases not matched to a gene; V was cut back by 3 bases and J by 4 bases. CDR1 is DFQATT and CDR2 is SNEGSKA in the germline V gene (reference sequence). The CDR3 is CSARPSTGGPDTQYF. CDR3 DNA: TGCAGTGCTAGGCCCTCGACGGGAGGGCCAGATACGCAGTATTTT.

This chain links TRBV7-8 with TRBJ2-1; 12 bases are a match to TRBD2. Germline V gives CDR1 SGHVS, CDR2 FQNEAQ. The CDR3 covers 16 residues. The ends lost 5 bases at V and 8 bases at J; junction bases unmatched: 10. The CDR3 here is CASSPMLAGGPDEQFF. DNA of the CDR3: TGTGCCAGCAGCCCCATGCTAGCGGGGGGGCCTGATGAGCAGTTCTTC.

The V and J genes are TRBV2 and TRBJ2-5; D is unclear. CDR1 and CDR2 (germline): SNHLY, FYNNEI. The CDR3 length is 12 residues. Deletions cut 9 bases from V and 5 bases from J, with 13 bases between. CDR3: CARDTLGETQYF. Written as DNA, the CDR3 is TGTGCCAGAGATACATTGGGGGAGACCCAGTACTTC.

The CDR3 bases are TGTGCCAGCAGCGTGTCTAGCTCCTACAATGAGCAGTTCTTC. Its translation: CASSVSSSYNEQFF. The chain uses TRBV9 and TRBJ2-1; D is unclear. Germline V gene data show CDR1 as SGDLS and CDR2 as YYNGEE. V was clipped by 2 bases and J by 0 bases, with 6 bases between them. The CDR3 length is 14 residues. Combining the CDR3 with reference TRBV9 and TRBJ2-1 gives the whole variable domain DSGVTQTPKHLITATGQRVTLRCSPRSGDLSVYWYQQSLDQGLQFLIQYYNGEERAKGNILERFSAQQFPDLHSELNLSSLELGDSALYFCASSVSSSYNEQFFGPGTRLTVL.

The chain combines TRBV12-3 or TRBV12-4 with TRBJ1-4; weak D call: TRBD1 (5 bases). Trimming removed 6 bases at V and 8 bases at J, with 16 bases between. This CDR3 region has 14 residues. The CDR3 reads CASSHTGLQEKLFF. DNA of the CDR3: TGTGCCAGCAGCCATACAGGCCTTCAGGAAAAACTGTTTTTT.

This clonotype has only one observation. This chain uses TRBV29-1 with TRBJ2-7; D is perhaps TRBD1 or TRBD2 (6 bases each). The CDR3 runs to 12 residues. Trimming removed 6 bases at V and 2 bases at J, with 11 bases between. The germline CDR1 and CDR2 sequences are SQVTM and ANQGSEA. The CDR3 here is CSVLGGTYEQYF. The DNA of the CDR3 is TGCAGCGTACTAGGGGGGACCTACGAGCAGTACTTC.

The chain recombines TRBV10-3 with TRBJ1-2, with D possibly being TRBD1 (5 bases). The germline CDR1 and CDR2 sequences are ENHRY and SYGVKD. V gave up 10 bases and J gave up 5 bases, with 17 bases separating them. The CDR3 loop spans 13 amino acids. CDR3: CATYAFGGYGYTF. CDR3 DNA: TGTGCCACCTACGCTTTCGGGGGGTATGGCTACACCTTC.

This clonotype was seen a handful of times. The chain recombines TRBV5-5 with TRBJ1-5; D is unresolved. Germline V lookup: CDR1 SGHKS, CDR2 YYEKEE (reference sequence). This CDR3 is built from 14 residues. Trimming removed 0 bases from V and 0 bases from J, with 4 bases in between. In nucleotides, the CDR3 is TGTGCCAGCAGCTTGGCTGATAGCAATCAGCCCCAGCATTTT. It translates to CASSLADSNQPQHF.

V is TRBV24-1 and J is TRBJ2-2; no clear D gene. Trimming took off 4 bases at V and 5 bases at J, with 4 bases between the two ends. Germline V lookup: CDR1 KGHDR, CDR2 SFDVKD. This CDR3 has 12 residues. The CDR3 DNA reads TGTGCCACCAGTGAGTTAACCGGGGAGCTGTTTTTT. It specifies CATSELTGELFF.